Each of the 17 T cell receptor beta chains below was sequenced from the same sample in a study of T cells in Graves' hyperthyroidism and ophthalmopathy (dated by TCRdb to about 2019). Library method: multiplex PCR. Sequenced using an Illumina HiSeq 2000. The TCR beta CDR3 regions were amplified from RNA transcripts. The TCR CDR3 was subjected to a first round of RT-PCR using the HTBI primer set and the Qiagen OneStep RT-PCR kit. The raw public reads went through TCRdb reprocessing: fastp at Q25, MiXCR clone calling, in-frame beta chains kept. Each CDR3 protein gets just one entry, which takes the most common genes and DNA from the rows behind it. The sample yields roughly 570,000 distinct CDR3 sequences; around 14% were counted once. Clones ranked in the top ten supply under 7.5% of the sample. Sequences were obtained from blood. The receptors shown here come from a woman aged 25 to 45 with Graves' hyperthyroidism.

This clonotype was counted only a few times. The genes are TRBV6-6 and TRBJ1-3; D ambiguous. Germline assignment: CDR1 MNHNY and CDR2 SVGAGI (reference sequence). This CDR3 comprises 16 residues. Trimming stripped 2 bases from V and 1 base from J, with 12 bases between. The CDR3 DNA is TGTGCCAGCAGTTACCTCTTTGAGGATTCTGGAAACACCATATATTTT. Amino acid sequence: CASSYLFEDSGNTIYF.

This clonotype was picked up many times. J is TRBJ1-1 and V is TRBV6-5, with D possibly being TRBD1 (5 bases). Germline V gene data show CDR1 as MNHEY and CDR2 as SVGAGI. This CDR3 has 15 amino acids. V shed 0 bases and J shed 6 bases, with 14 bases lying between them. The CDR3 here is CASSYSEGSRPEAFF. CDR3 bases: TGTGCCAGCAGTTACTCGGAGGGGAGTCGTCCTGAAGCTTTCTTT.

This clonotype was seen at least ten times. The chain joins TRBV18 to TRBJ2-7; 8 nucleotides line up with TRBD2. With 2 bases clipped from V and 3 bases from J, the junction kept 3 bases outside the gene matches. The CDR3 length is 14 residues. Germline assignment: CDR1 KGHSH and CDR2 LQKENI. The CDR3 region has the DNA TGTGCCAGCTCACCAAAGCGGGAGTACTACGAGCAGTACTTC. Residues: CASSPKREYYEQYF.

The rearrangement uses TRBV9 and TRBJ2-3; D is unresolved. CDR1 SGDLS and CDR2 YYNGEE come from the germline V gene. Trimming cost V 0 bases and J 2 bases, with 10 bases left between them. This CDR3 contains 15 residues. In nucleotides, the CDR3 is TGTGCCAGCAGCGTAGTGCAACAGAACACAGATACGCAGTATTTT. This translates into CASSVVQQNTDTQYF.

This clonotype has more than one count but fewer than ten. The rearrangement links TRBV9 to TRBJ1-1; D uncertain. The CDR3 consists of 15 residues. The germline V gene has CDR1 SGDLS and CDR2 YYNGEE. The ends were cut back, 4 bases at V and 4 bases at J, with 17 bases in the middle. In nucleotides, the CDR3 is TGTGCCAGCAGCATTCTCCACAGTTCGTCCACTGAAGCTTTCTTT. Translated, it gives CASSILHSSSTEAFF. The full variable domain, with the rest looked up from reference TRBV9 and TRBJ1-1, is DSGVTQTPKHLITATGQRVTLRCSPRSGDLSVYWYQQSLDQGLQFLIQYYNGEERAKGNILERFSAQQFPDLHSELNLSSLELGDSALYFCASSILHSSSTEAFFGQGTRLTVV.

This clonotype was observed at least ten times. The V gene is TRBV28, the J gene TRBJ2-3; D perhaps matches TRBD2 (5 bases). CDR1 MDHEN and CDR2 SYDVKM come from the germline V gene. With 5 bases removed from V and 8 bases from J, the gap between germline ends came to 11 bases. This CDR3 is built from 12 residues. In DNA form, the CDR3 reads TGTGCCAGCAGTGGCGGGCCTGGTACGCAGTATTTT. This encodes CASSGGPGTQYF. Filled out from reference TRBV28 and TRBJ2-3, the complete variable domain reads DVKVTQSSRYLVKRTGEKVFLECVQDMDHENMFWYRQDPGLGLRLIYFSYDVKMKEKGDIPEGYSVSREKKERFSLILESASTNQTSMYLCASSGGPGTQYFGPGTRLTVL.

This clonotype was counted between two and nine times. At one boundary the junction diverges from the germline segment, which might be a read error. V usage is TRBV28 and J usage is TRBJ2-1, with D possibly matching TRBD1 (5 bases). The CDR3 is 16 amino acids. The V gene's germline CDR1 is MDHEN and CDR2 SYDVKM. For the CDR3, the DNA is TGTGCCAGCAGTAAAGACAGCATTCTCTCCCACAATGAGCAGTTCTTC. Amino acid sequence: CASSKDSILSHNEQFF. The full variable domain, in which reference TRBV28 and TRBJ2-1 provide the parts outside the CDR3, is DVKVTQSSRYLVKRTGEKVFLECVQDMDHENMFWYRQDPGLGLRLIYFSYDVKMKEKGDIPEGYSVSREKKERFSLILESASTNQTSMYLCASSKDSILSHNEQFFGPGTRLTVL.

This clonotype appeared many times. V is TRBV27 and J is TRBJ1-1, with a possible D match to TRBD1 (6 bases). The CDR3 is 15 amino acids. CDR1 and CDR2 from the germline V gene are MNHEY and SMNVEV (reference sequence). V lost 5 bases to trimming and J lost 1 base, with 14 bases between them. The CDR3 nucleotides read TGTGCCAGCAGTCTACCCGGGACATCGAACACTGAAGCTTTCTTT. This translates into CASSLPGTSNTEAFF.

This clonotype has at least ten counts. The CDR3 bases are TGTGCCGGACGAGCGGAGGGAGGGCCCTTTGAGACCCAGTACTTC. This translates into CAGRAEGGPFETQYF. The chain joins TRBV11-2 to TRBJ2-5; 7 positions agree with TRBD2. CDR1 and CDR2 (germline): SGHAT, FQNNGV. The V and J ends lost 11 bases and 5 bases, in that order; junction bases with no gene match: 17. This CDR3 is built from 15 residues. Full variable domain (rest looked up from reference TRBV11-2 and TRBJ2-5): EAGVAQSPRYKIIEKRQSVAFWCNPISGHATLYWYQQILGQGPKLLIQFQNNGVVDDSQLPKDRFSAERLKGVDSTLKIQPAKLEDSAVYLCAGRAEGGPFETQYFGPGTRLLVL.

The table lists this clonotype with many counts. This chain uses TRBV18 with TRBJ2-1, with D perhaps being TRBD1 or TRBD2 (5 bases each). Germline V gives CDR1 KGHSH, CDR2 LQKENI. This CDR3 spans 15 amino acids. The germline V and J ends were trimmed by 3 bases and 4 bases, with 13 bases remaining between them. The CDR3 DNA follows: TGTGCCAGCTCACCTCTTGGGGACGGTTACAATGAGCAGTTCTTC. It yields the protein CASSPLGDGYNEQFF.

This clonotype was observed a few times. CDR3 coding DNA: TGTGCCAGCACCGACACATTAAGCTCCTACAATGAGCAGTTCTTC. Translated, it gives CASTDTLSSYNEQFF. V gene TRBV27 combines with J gene TRBJ2-1; no definite D call. The germline V gene has CDR1 MNHEY and CDR2 SMNVEV (reference sequence). The CDR3 length is 15 residues. Deletions cut 7 bases from V and 0 bases from J, with 13 bases between.

There are a few counts of this clonotype. This chain links TRBV7-3 with TRBJ2-2; weak D call: TRBD2 (6 bases). The CDR3 extends over 13 amino acids. The V and J ends lost 6 bases and 5 bases respectively, with 10 bases between them. Germline-derived CDR1 and CDR2 are SGHTA and FQGTGA. CDR3 DNA sequence: TGTGCCAGCAGGTCGGGGAGGACCGGGGAGCTGTTTTTT. This translates into CASRSGRTGELFF.

This clonotype has at least ten counts. The gene calls are TRBV7-8 and TRBJ2-2; D gene ambiguous. This CDR3 is built from 15 residues. The V and J ends lost 3 bases and 5 bases respectively, with 13 bases between them. Germline loops: CDR1 SGHVS, CDR2 FQNEAQ. The CDR3 nucleotides read TGTGCCAGCAGCTTCCCCCGCTGGCCTACCGGGGAGCTGTTTTTT. It translates to CASSFPRWPTGELFF.

The CDR3 region has the DNA TGTGCTAGTGGTTTGGTACCCCACCCCGGGGAGCTGTTTTTT. Translated: CASGLVPHPGELFF. The chain is built from TRBV12-5 and TRBJ2-2; no firm D call. This CDR3 contains 14 residues. Germline CDR1 LGHNT, CDR2 FRNRAP. V was clipped by 0 bases and J by 6 bases, with 8 bases between them.

This clonotype was found many times. The rearrangement joins TRBV7-2 to TRBJ2-5, with D perhaps being TRBD1 or TRBD2 (5 bases each). The CDR3 spans 14 residues. V dropped 3 bases and J dropped 5 bases, with 13 bases sitting between them. Germline values: CDR1 SGHTA, CDR2 FQGNSA. CDR3: CASSFAGWGETQYF. The CDR3, as DNA: TGTGCCAGCAGCTTTGCAGGGTGGGGGGAGACCCAGTACTTC.

In its sample, this clonotype was seen many times. The chain uses TRBV5-8 and TRBJ2-5; a possible D gene is TRBD1 (5 bases). Trimming cost V 3 bases and J 5 bases, with 17 bases left between them. There are 15 residues in the CDR3. Per germline, CDR1 SGHTS and CDR2 YDEGEE. The CDR3 is CASSSPGAGWETQYF. CDR3 nucleotide sequence: TGTGCCAGCAGCTCCCCGGGCGCAGGGTGGGAGACCCAGTACTTC.

The V call is TRBV11-2, the J call TRBJ2-7; 8 bases fit TRBD2. The DNA end is more similar to TRBJ2-1, so the J call may be wrong. This CDR3 has 15 amino acids. CDR1 SGHAT and CDR2 FQNNGV come from the germline V gene. CDR3 protein: CASRSGSGPTYEQFF. Here the CDR3 DNA reads TGTGCCAGCAGGAGCGGGAGCGGTCCCACCTACGAGCAGTTCTTC.